The rows below give T cell receptor beta chains drawn from one sample of a study of neurological immune-mediated disorders. In TCRdb, the 5' RACE reads were re-called with MiXCR into one record per CDR3 protein. This table has about 71,000 distinct CDR3 sequences, roughly 3.2% appearing once. The specimen was PBMCs. These receptors were taken from a man aged 35-49 years with multiple sclerosis. CDR3s include the opening cysteine and the closing phenylalanine or tryptophan. The order of the fields is J gene, D gene, V gene, CDR3 protein. A D gene is named only where the DNA matches it firmly.

>TRBJ2-7|TRBD1|TRBV5-5
CASSRQGGAYEQYF
>TRBJ2-7|.|TRBV7-9
CASSLSRDDEQYF
>TRBJ2-5|.|TRBV7-2
CASRSAAGGTETQYF
>TRBJ1-5|.|TRBV12-3/TRBV12-4
CASTWGLDQPQHF
>TRBJ1-1|.|TRBV7-9
CASTSWGNTPNTEAFF
>TRBJ2-1|.|TRBV11-1
CASSSVGKVNEQFF
>TRBJ2-7|.|TRBV20-1
CSAIPGTHGNEQYF
>TRBJ1-2|.|TRBV12-3/TRBV12-4
CASSFDGAGGYTF
>TRBJ1-2|.|TRBV12-3/TRBV12-4
CASSLAEYRSGYTF
>TRBJ2-3|TRBD1|TRBV5-1
CASSWSGTGETDTQYF
>TRBJ2-5|.|TRBV20-1
CSASPQAKETQYF
>TRBJ2-3|.|TRBV12-3/TRBV12-4
CASSLTGADTQYF
>TRBJ1-2|.|TRBV5-6
CASSSGLPRYGYTF
>TRBJ2-5|.|TRBV20-1
CSAPGAEETQYF
>TRBJ1-2|TRBD1|TRBV20-1
CSASVITGTDNGYTF
>TRBJ1-4|TRBD1|TRBV7-2
CASSWTGGVSEKLFF
>TRBJ1-1|TRBD1|TRBV25-1
CASSLGTDYGEAFF
>TRBJ2-2|TRBD2|TRBV7-2
CASSLDGLGPRELFF
>TRBJ2-5|.|TRBV11-2
CASSLGGRTQYF
>TRBJ1-1|TRBD1|TRBV5-1
CASTGQGVEAFF
>TRBJ2-3|.|TRBV7-3
CASSLGPASSTDTQYF
>TRBJ1-5|TRBD1|TRBV29-1
CSVGFATGSNQPQHF
>TRBJ1-2|.|TRBV20-1
CSAQIHRGNYGYTF
>TRBJ2-2|.|TRBV7-8
CASSSTGSKGLNTGELFF
>TRBJ2-1|TRBD2|TRBV7-6
CASSLWLAGGSYNEQFF
>TRBJ1-1|TRBD1|TRBV25-1
CASSESVYRGDTEAFF
>TRBJ1-2|.|TRBV12-3/TRBV12-4
CASMGEGVGYGYTF
>TRBJ1-2|.|TRBV5-5
CASSSGVGRSYGYTF
>TRBJ1-2|.|TRBV6-5
CASSTGGYGYTF
>TRBJ1-2|.|TRBV20-1
CSARDLSRGARGGYTF
>TRBJ2-6|.|TRBV5-1
CASSLAGPGANVLTF
>TRBJ2-1|.|TRBV7-3
CASSPPEASVNEQFF
>TRBJ2-2|.|TRBV12-3/TRBV12-4
CASSWFTGELFF
>TRBJ2-3|TRBD2|TRBV5-1
CASSAFTPGLVGADTQYF
>TRBJ2-4|.|TRBV29-1
CSVQGDTNIQYF
>TRBJ1-3|.|TRBV11-2
CASSFTAISGNTIYF
>TRBJ2-1|TRBD2|TRBV18
CASSYRTVGSGSSYNEQFF
>TRBJ2-3|.|TRBV7-9
CATPGRGITDTQYF
>TRBJ2-2|TRBD1|TRBV10-1
CASSTGEEDTGELFF
>TRBJ1-2|.|TRBV2
CASSPPAGQAYGYTF
>TRBJ1-1|.|TRBV18
CASSPGQISNTEAFF
>TRBJ1-5|TRBD1|TRBV12-3/TRBV12-4
CASSHRQGGNQPQHF